These T cell receptor beta chains were read from a single sample in a study of spatial heterogeneity in lung cancer. In TCRdb, the 5' RACE reads were re-called with MiXCR into one record per CDR3 protein. Found here are tens of thousands of distinct CDR3 sequences, about 4.6% of them singletons; the top ten hold 30% to 35%. This specimen consisted of PBMCs, obtained at surgery. These receptors came from a male donor with early-stage non-small cell lung cancer. Both conserved end residues are part of each CDR3. A D gene is named only where the DNA matches it firmly. Part of the rows lack a size; the others show once, few, many or a class for expanded clones.

abundance: few; d_gene: -; j_gene: TRBJ2-1; v_gene: TRBV28; CDR3nt: TGTGCCAGCAGGACCCCCTACGGGGACCGCAATGAGCAGTTCTTC; CDR3aa: CASRTPYGDRNEQFF
abundance: many; d_gene: -; j_gene: TRBJ1-1; v_gene: TRBV27; CDR3nt: TGTGCCAGCAGTCCGGGACTGCGGGGCACTGAAGCTTTCTTT; CDR3aa: CASSPGLRGTEAFF
abundance: many; d_gene: -; j_gene: TRBJ2-3; v_gene: TRBV9; CDR3nt: TGTGCCAGCAGCGTAGTGGACCAACAAACACCCACAGTTACGCAGTATTTT; CDR3aa: CASSVVDQQTPTVTQYF
abundance: many; d_gene: -; j_gene: TRBJ1-4; v_gene: TRBV11-1; CDR3nt: TGTGCCAGCAGCTCGACCTCGTGGACAACTAATGAAAAACTGTTTTTT; CDR3aa: CASSSTSWTTNEKLFF
abundance: many; d_gene: -; j_gene: TRBJ2-1; v_gene: TRBV19; CDR3nt: TGTGCCAGTAATCCAACCCTCTCCTACAATGAGCAGTTCTTC; CDR3aa: CASNPTLSYNEQFF
abundance: many; d_gene: -; j_gene: TRBJ2-2; v_gene: TRBV5-1; CDR3nt: TGCGCCAGCAGCGAGCGCGGGCATAACACCGGGGAGCTGTTTTTT; CDR3aa: CASSERGHNTGELFF
abundance: many; d_gene: -; j_gene: TRBJ1-1; v_gene: TRBV30; CDR3nt: TGTGCCTGGAGTGTAGGGCTACTGAACACTGAAGCTTTCTTT; CDR3aa: CAWSVGLLNTEAFF
abundance: many; d_gene: TRBD2; j_gene: TRBJ2-5; v_gene: TRBV6-5; CDR3nt: TGTGCCAGCAGTTACGTCGGCGGGGGGCAAGAGACCCAGTACTTC; CDR3aa: CASSYVGGGQETQYF
abundance: many; d_gene: -; j_gene: TRBJ2-6; v_gene: TRBV5-4; CDR3nt: TGTGCCAGCAGCTCAGACCCGGGGGGGGCCAACGTCCTGACTTTC; CDR3aa: CASSSDPGGANVLTF
abundance: many; d_gene: TRBD1; j_gene: TRBJ2-2; v_gene: TRBV5-4; CDR3nt: TGTGCCAGCAGCTTGGAAGGGGGCGATGCCACCGGGGAGCTGTTTTTT; CDR3aa: CASSLEGGDATGELFF
abundance: few; d_gene: TRBD1; j_gene: TRBJ1-1; v_gene: TRBV5-1; CDR3nt: TGCGCCAGCAGCTGGGGACAGGGCAGCGGTGAAGCTTTCTTT; CDR3aa: CASSWGQGSGEAFF
abundance: many; d_gene: -; j_gene: TRBJ1-5; v_gene: TRBV30; CDR3nt: TGTGCCTGGAGTGTACGGCAGGGTGGGCAGCCCCAGCATTTT; CDR3aa: CAWSVRQGGQPQHF
abundance: -; d_gene: -; j_gene: TRBJ1-4; v_gene: TRBV7-8; CDR3nt: TGTGCCAGCAGGCGAACAGGGATTGAAAAACTGTTTTTT; CDR3aa: CASRRTGIEKLFF
abundance: many; d_gene: TRBD1; j_gene: TRBJ2-2; v_gene: TRBV7-2; CDR3nt: TGTGCCAGCAGCTTAGAGGGGGCGCGGGAGCTGTTTTTT; CDR3aa: CASSLEGARELFF
abundance: many; d_gene: -; j_gene: TRBJ2-7; v_gene: TRBV7-8; CDR3nt: TGTGCCAGCAGCCTCCTTACCGGCGGGAAGAGTAACGAGCAGTACTTC; CDR3aa: CASSLLTGGKSNEQYF
abundance: -; d_gene: -; j_gene: TRBJ1-5; v_gene: TRBV6-5; CDR3nt: TGTGCCAGCAGTTACTCCAAAAATCAGCCCCAGCATTTT; CDR3aa: CASSYSKNQPQHF
abundance: many; d_gene: TRBD1; j_gene: TRBJ1-5; v_gene: TRBV20-1; CDR3nt: TGCAGTGCTAAGGTCGGTTGGGCAGGGGGCGTGAGGAATCAGCCCCAGCATTTT; CDR3aa: CSAKVGWAGGVRNQPQHF
abundance: many; d_gene: -; j_gene: TRBJ2-1; v_gene: TRBV19; CDR3nt: TGTGCCAGTAGACGCGGGGGCCCATCCAATGAGCAGTTCTTC; CDR3aa: CASRRGGPSNEQFF
abundance: many; d_gene: -; j_gene: TRBJ1-5; v_gene: TRBV19; CDR3nt: TGTGCCAGTTCCGAGGACGCTTATAGCAATCAGCCCCAGCATTTT; CDR3aa: CASSEDAYSNQPQHF
abundance: -; d_gene: -; j_gene: TRBJ2-5; v_gene: TRBV7-8; CDR3nt: TGTGCCAGCAGCCCGATGCGGAGCCAAGAGACCCAGTACTTC; CDR3aa: CASSPMRSQETQYF
abundance: many; d_gene: -; j_gene: TRBJ1-2; v_gene: TRBV5-1; CDR3nt: TGCGCCAGCAGCTTGTCAGAGGGAATCTATGGCTACACCTTC; CDR3aa: CASSLSEGIYGYTF
abundance: many; d_gene: -; j_gene: TRBJ2-7; v_gene: TRBV7-6; CDR3nt: TGTGCCAGCAGCCGTGGGGCTAGCGCCTCATCCTACGAGCAGTACTTC; CDR3aa: CASSRGASASSYEQYF
abundance: many; d_gene: TRBD2; j_gene: TRBJ2-3; v_gene: TRBV7-8; CDR3nt: TGTGCCAGCAGCTCCTACAGCGGGGGCACAGATACGCAGTATTTT; CDR3aa: CASSSYSGGTDTQYF
abundance: many; d_gene: -; j_gene: TRBJ2-7; v_gene: TRBV4-2; CDR3nt: TGTGCCAGCAGCCTGACCCCGGGGCAAGGGGACTACGAGCAGTACTTC; CDR3aa: CASSLTPGQGDYEQYF
abundance: many; d_gene: TRBD2; j_gene: TRBJ2-3; v_gene: TRBV6-2/TRBV6-3; CDR3nt: TGTGCCAGCAGTTACTGGCCGACTAGCGGGGGGATCGATACGCAGTATTTT; CDR3aa: CASSYWPTSGGIDTQYF